This TCR beta chain was profiled in a study of T cell repertoires in cytomegalovirus infection. Overall study: An indication of both CMV infection and matching HLA type came from public TCR beta signatures.

There are many counts of this clonotype. Antigen specificity is unknown. TCRdb re-analysed the reads in MiXCR, keeping a single row per CDR3 protein. The table lists roughly 310,000 distinct CDR3 sequences, about 28% of them singletons. The germline V gene encodes CDR1 KGHSH and CDR2 LQKENI. The CDR3 sequence is 16 residues long. Trimming took 4 bases from V and 5 from J, leaving 18 bases between them. The chain has TRBV18 and TRBJ1-5; tentatively, D is TRBD1 (6 bases). This TCR was recovered from a human donor in good health (CMV status not recorded). Some clones in this sample may be carry-over from other donors' samples. The material was cultured PBMCs, obtained from culture after CMV antigen stimulation. As DNA, the CDR3 is TGTGCCAGCTCACTCTCAACAGGGTTATCAGATCAGCCCCAGCATTTT. Translated: CASSLSTGLSDQPQHF.